A selection of T cell receptor beta chains follows, all from one sample in a study of CD8 T cells in Susac syndrome. TCRdb fed the immunoSEQ multiplex PCR reads into MiXCR, producing one record per CDR3 protein. In the table there are approximately 110,000 distinct CDR3 sequences, approximately 96% of which are singletons. Sequencing used CD4+ T cells from PBMCs. The receptors stem from a human donor in good health. Each CDR3 is given with its conserved first and last residue. The D gene is left open where the match is weak. Clone size, where shown, is once, few, many, or a class for clones that have expanded.

cdr3_nt,cdr3_aa,v_call,d_call,clone_size,j_call
TGTGCCAGCAGCTTAGATTACGGGGTTGGCTATGGCTACACCTTC,CASSLDYGVGYGYTF,TRBV7-2,-,-,TRBJ1-2
TGTGCCAGCAGTTACGGACTACTAGCGGGAGGGACCCAAGAGACCCAGTACTTC,CASSYGLLAGGTQETQYF,TRBV6-5,TRBD2,-,TRBJ2-5
TGTGCCAGCAGTCCTCGGGGGGCTGGGGCCAACGTCCTGACTTTC,CASSPRGAGANVLTF,TRBV12-3/TRBV12-4,TRBD2,once,TRBJ2-6
TGTGCCAGCAGCTTAGTATGGGAGAACACTGAAGCTTTCTTT,CASSLVWENTEAFF,TRBV7-8,-,-,TRBJ1-1
TGTGCCAGCAGCTTAGATCACGGGGACACAGATACGCAGTATTTT,CASSLDHGDTDTQYF,TRBV11-2,-,-,TRBJ2-3
TGCGCCAGCAGGGACCGGGACAGGGAGAACTATGGCTACACCTTC,CASRDRDRENYGYTF,TRBV5-1,TRBD1,-,TRBJ1-2
TGCGCCAGCAGCTTGTCCCACGAAAGGTACTTC,CASSLSHERYF,TRBV5-1,-,-,TRBJ2-7
TGTGCCAGCAGCTCCCCAGGCTCCTACGAGCAGTACTTC,CASSSPGSYEQYF,TRBV7-9,-,-,TRBJ2-7
TGTGCCAGCAGCCCAGGGACAGGGGGCTACACCTTC,CASSPGTGGYTF,TRBV5-6,TRBD1,-,TRBJ1-2
TGTGCCAGCAGAGAGGCAGATACGCAGTATTTT,CASREADTQYF,TRBV6-2/TRBV6-3,-,-,TRBJ2-3
TGTGCCAGCAGCTCCGGGACAGGTTCCGGGAGGACCCAGTACTTC,CASSSGTGSGRTQYF,TRBV7-2,TRBD1,-,TRBJ2-5
TGTGCCAGCAACGTAAAGCTGGCAGGGAGCAATGAGCAGTTCTTC,CASNVKLAGSNEQFF,TRBV12-3/TRBV12-4,-,-,TRBJ2-1
TGCAGTGCTACCGGTCAACCAATGCAGCAGTTCTTC,CSATGQPMQQFF,TRBV20-1,-,-,TRBJ2-1
TGTGCCAGCAGCTACGCCGGGGGTAACACTGAAGCTTTCTTT,CASSYAGGNTEAFF,TRBV7-9,-,-,TRBJ1-1
TGCGCCAGCAGCCAAGGGGACAGTAATGAAAAACTGTTTTTT,CASSQGDSNEKLFF,TRBV5-1,TRBD1,-,TRBJ1-4
TGTGCCAGTAGGACAGCTTCTCTAGCCAAAAACATTCAGTACTTC,CASRTASLAKNIQYF,TRBV6-5,-,-,TRBJ2-4